The next 18 T cell receptor beta chains were all read from a single sample in a study of blood T cell repertoires in COVID-19. Only in-frame clones appear in the TCRdb table, and some are missing; sequencing was by immunoSEQ multiplex PCR. The data show more than 95,000 clones, roughly 91% seen once. Sequenced input: peripheral blood. The origin of the receptors is a human donor in a cohort sampled during active COVID-19.

V gene TRBV7-2 combines with J gene TRBJ2-3; D is unresolved. This CDR3 is 15 amino acids long. With 5 bases removed from V and 6 bases from J, the gap between germline ends came to 18 bases. CDR1 is SGHTA, CDR2 FQGNSA, per germline. The CDR3 DNA reads TGTGCCAGCAGCCGCCTCGGTAAGCCTAAGGATACGCAGTATTTT. Its protein product is CASSRLGKPKDTQYF.

Only a few counts were recorded for this clone. V is TRBV27 and J is TRBJ1-2; the D gene is possibly TRBD1 (5 bases). V was cut by 5 bases and J by 4 bases, with 14 bases left in between. The V gene's germline CDR1 is MNHEY and CDR2 SMNVEV (reference sequence). The CDR3 spans 14 residues. CDR3 sequence: CASSPRGDGYGYTF. DNA of the CDR3: TGTGCCAGCAGTCCCCGGGGGGATGGCTATGGCTACACCTTC.

The chain has TRBV5-5 and TRBJ2-7; TRBD1 matches 7 bases. Trimming cost V 8 bases and J 2 bases; bases outside gene matches: 10. This CDR3 spans 14 amino acids. Germline CDR1 reads SGHKS; CDR2 reads YYEKEE (reference sequence). The CDR3 DNA is TGTGCCAGTCAGCCCCGGCAGGGGGCCTACGAGCAGTACTTC. Protein product: CASQPRQGAYEQYF. The full variable domain, with the rest looked up from reference TRBV5-5 and TRBJ2-7, is DAGVTQSPTHLIKTRGQQVTLRCSPISGHKSVSWYQQVLGQGPQFIFQYYEKEERGRGNFPDRFSARQFPNYSSELNVNALLLGDSALYLCASQPRQGAYEQYFGPGTRLTVT.

This chain joins TRBV11-3 and TRBJ2-7; 7 positions match TRBD1. CDR1 SGHNT and CDR2 YENEEA come from the germline V gene. With V trimmed by 5 bases and J by 8 bases, 12 bases remained unmatched. The CDR3 sequence is 14 residues long. The CDR3 spells CASSPYDRVVKQYF. DNA of the CDR3: TGTGCCAGCAGCCCATATGACAGGGTTGTGAAGCAGTACTTC.

The count of this clone is one. This chain joins TRBV15 and TRBJ2-4; 9 bases align to TRBD2. The germline V gene has CDR1 LNHNV and CDR2 YYDKDF (reference sequence). This CDR3 contains 17 residues. J gave up 4 bases and V 0 bases, and 7 bases lay outside the gene matches. CDR3 sequence reads: CATSRDIAGALKNIQYF. CDR3 nucleotide sequence: TGTGCCACCAGCAGAGATATAGCGGGGGCGCTTAAAAACATTCAGTACTTC.

This chain uses TRBV27 with TRBJ2-5; no firm D call. V was shortened by 5 bases and J by 0 bases, with 10 bases between the two germline ends. CDR1 and CDR2 from the germline V gene are MNHEY and SMNVEV (reference sequence). The CDR3 spans 14 residues. Here the CDR3 reads CASSPTPYQETQYF. In nucleotides, the CDR3 is TGTGCCAGCAGTCCAACACCGTACCAAGAGACCCAGTACTTC.

The chain couples TRBV29-1 to TRBJ2-5; D may be TRBD1 (5 bases). V gave up 6 bases and J gave up 3 bases, with 11 bases separating them. The CDR3 is made up of 12 amino acids. CDR1 is SQVTM and CDR2 is ANQGSEA in the germline V gene. CDR3 loop: CSVELGEETQYF. Written as DNA, the CDR3 is TGCAGCGTAGAGCTAGGGGAAGAGACCCAGTACTTC.

This chain joins TRBV6-2 or TRBV6-3 and TRBJ2-1; 7 bases agree with TRBD2. The length of the CDR3 is 14 residues. The germline gives CDR1 MNHEY, CDR2 SVGEGT. After removal of 4 bases from V and 10 bases from J, the junction contained 10 bases not matched to a gene. The CDR3 reads CASSSLAAGEEQFF. DNA for the CDR3: TGTGCCAGCAGTTCTTTGGCCGCGGGGGAGGAGCAGTTCTTC.

This clone was recorded only once. This chain connects TRBV18 to TRBJ1-5; 7 bases map to TRBD1. This CDR3 region has 14 residues. The germline CDR1 and CDR2 sequences are KGHSH and LQKENI. The trim removed 6 bases at V and 5 bases at J, leaving 7 bases unmatched. CDR3 coding DNA: TGTGCCAGCTCCCTCGGACAGGAATATCAGCCCCAGCATTTT. Its protein is CASSLGQEYQPQHF.

The rearrangement joins TRBV2 to TRBJ1-3; D ambiguous. Trimming stripped 8 bases from V and 0 bases from J, with 11 bases between. This CDR3 comprises 14 residues. CDR1 and CDR2 from the germline V gene are SNHLY and FYNNEI. The CDR3 is CASRPGNSGNTIYF. The CDR3 DNA reads as TGTGCCAGCCGTCCGGGAAACTCTGGAAACACCATATATTTT.

The chain is built from TRBV6-5 and TRBJ2-3; a weak D match, TRBD1 (5 bases). The V gene lost 2 bases and the J gene lost 0 bases, with 6 bases spanning the gap. The CDR3 contains 14 residues. Germline-derived CDR1 and CDR2 are MNHEY and SVGAGI. Written as DNA, the CDR3 is TGTGCCAGCAGTTACAGGGGAAGCACAGATACGCAGTATTTT. Protein: CASSYRGSTDTQYF.

The V call is TRBV9, the J call TRBJ2-5, with a possible D match to TRBD2 (6 bases). This CDR3 has 16 residues. CDR1 SGDLS and CDR2 YYNGEE come from the germline V gene. V was trimmed by 2 bases and J by 1 base, leaving 15 bases between them. CDR3 DNA: TGTGCCAGCAGCGTTGCGGCGGGGCGCGTCCAAGAGACCCAGTACTTC. This gives the protein CASSVAAGRVQETQYF.

The chain couples TRBV19 to TRBJ1-2; D may be TRBD1 (5 bases). The germline gives CDR1 LNHDA, CDR2 SQIVND (reference sequence). V gave up 7 bases and J gave up 2 bases, with 20 bases separating them. The CDR3 covers 16 residues. In DNA form, the CDR3 reads TGTGCCAGTACAAACGGGGGAGGCAGGTCCAACTATGGCTACACCTTC. Translated, it gives CASTNGGGRSNYGYTF.

This clone is a singleton in its sample. The genes are TRBV28 and TRBJ1-2, with D tentatively TRBD1 (5 bases). CDR1 is MDHEN, CDR2 SYDVKM, per germline. The CDR3 is made up of 13 amino acids. The ends were cut back, 3 bases at V and 8 bases at J, with 13 bases in the middle. Here the CDR3 reads CASSFGATGGYTF. The DNA of the CDR3 is TGTGCCAGCAGTTTTGGGGCCACCGGGGGCTACACCTTC.

The table lists this clone with a count of one. V is TRBV2 and J is TRBJ2-1; 7 bases fit TRBD2. The trim removed 6 bases at V and 4 bases at J, leaving 9 bases unmatched. The CDR3 is made up of 15 amino acids. Germline V gene lookup returns CDR1 SNHLY and CDR2 FYNNEI. This CDR3 is CASSDLTSEYNEQFF. CDR3 nucleotides: TGTGCCAGCAGCGATCTTACTAGCGAATACAATGAGCAGTTCTTC.

This clone was counted between two and nine times. This chain uses TRBV25-1 with TRBJ2-2; 10 bases are a match to TRBD1. Germline V CDR1 and CDR2: MGHDK, SYGVNS. V lost 10 bases and J lost 3; bases outside the gene matches: 8. CDR3 length: 15 amino acids. CDR3: CATRGGTGDTGELFF. CDR3 nucleotides: TGTGCCACCAGAGGGGGGACAGGGGACACCGGGGAGCTGTTTTTT.

V is TRBV27 and J is TRBJ2-5; a possible D gene is TRBD2 (5 bases). Trimming took off 0 bases at V and 6 bases at J, with 11 bases between the two ends. CDR1 is MNHEY and CDR2 is SMNVEV in the germline V gene (reference sequence). This CDR3 region has 14 residues. This chain's CDR3 is CASSLSDGNKTQYF. The CDR3, as DNA: TGTGCCAGCAGTTTATCCGACGGGAACAAGACCCAGTACTTC.

The genes are TRBV5-4 and TRBJ2-5; possible D gene TRBD1, 5 bases. The CDR3 covers 15 residues. The V end was cut by 6 bases, the J end by 0 bases, with 15 bases between. Germline CDR1 SGHNT, CDR2 YYREEE (reference sequence). CDR3 sequence (DNA): TGTGCCAGCAAATTTACGACAGAACACCAAGAGACCCAGTACTTC. Its protein product is CASKFTTEHQETQYF.